A selection of T cell receptor beta chains follows, all from one sample in a study of response to subunit inactivated influenza vaccine. TCRdb analysed the RT-PCR reads with MiXCR anew, one entry per CDR3 protein. This table has 800,000 to 1,000,000 distinct CDR3 sequences, 21% appearing once. Specimen: PBMCs from blood, collected around 5 days after vaccination. These receptors were collected from a man in his fifties who received an inactivated influenza vaccine. CDR3s leave out the opening cysteine and the closing phenylalanine or tryptophan.

J gene,CDR3 length,V gene,CDR3 protein
TRBJ2-1,12,TRBV7-2,ASSTGQGANEQF
TRBJ1-1,16,TRBV10-3,AIKGEGGFWERDSEAF
TRBJ2-7,12,TRBV20-1,SARGVTADYEQY
TRBJ1-5,12,TRBV12-3/TRBV12-4,ASSPTAAGKPQH
TRBJ2-4,14,TRBV27,ASSTLDRGSKNIQY
TRBJ2-7,12,TRBV15,ATSRGGQTYEQY
TRBJ2-7,12,TRBV27,ASSPGTSGIEQY
TRBJ1-1,9,TRBV7-2,ASSRSAEAF
TRBJ2-7,11,TRBV24-1,ATSDPPRYEQY
TRBJ2-1,14,TRBV4-2,ASSQDYDTGGNEQF
TRBJ1-4,12,TRBV12-3/TRBV12-4,ASSEQRLNEKLF
TRBJ2-3,14,TRBV9,ASSVGGGYSTDTQY
TRBJ1-1,14,TRBV4-2,ASSQTGGAWVTEAF
TRBJ2-1,15,TRBV7-2,ASSLPHGASWDNEQF
TRBJ2-2,11,TRBV20-1,SARDIDNGELF
TRBJ2-1,11,TRBV7-3,ASSRGTRNEQF
TRBJ2-1,14,TRBV6-2/TRBV6-3,ASSYWGQRYYNEQF
TRBJ2-5,9,TRBV28,ASTQQETQY
TRBJ2-5,10,TRBV20-1,SGTGQQETQY
TRBJ2-7,12,TRBV10-3,AISDGGRSYEQY
TRBJ2-7,11,TRBV5-1,ASSHHDSYEQY
TRBJ1-2,15,TRBV5-4,ASTLDGSQPSNYGYT
TRBJ1-1,13,TRBV12-3/TRBV12-4,ASSLQGTLNTEAF
TRBJ2-7,19,TRBV6-2/TRBV6-3,ASRRPPILAFWRESSYEQY
TRBJ1-5,12,TRBV19,ASSSTSLYQPQH
TRBJ2-5,14,TRBV6-1,ASSPWDRGIEGTQY
TRBJ2-7,11,TRBV27,ASSTGQNYEQY
TRBJ2-7,11,TRBV29-1,SGRTGTSGEQY
TRBJ2-1,13,TRBV9,ASSVQAGGYDEQF
TRBJ2-5,11,TRBV5-1,ASSHTGQETQY
TRBJ2-2,12,TRBV2,ASMAGANTGELF
TRBJ2-1,13,TRBV29-1,SVYRGIGVYNEQF
TRBJ1-1,16,TRBV20-1,SARLTELRDRRHTEAF
TRBJ1-1,11,TRBV27,ASSWRLNTEAF
TRBJ2-2,14,TRBV5-6,ASSLGGPGGTGELF
TRBJ2-7,12,TRBV28,ASSSTRPPGEQY
TRBJ2-7,15,TRBV4-3,ASSQDTWQGINYEQY
TRBJ2-3,11,TRBV10-3,AISEPGPDTQY
TRBJ1-4,14,TRBV4-2,ASSQVGFSLNEKLF
TRBJ1-5,13,TRBV10-3,AISDPDGVNQPQH
TRBJ1-2,13,TRBV27,ASSLRSTGSYGYT
TRBJ2-1,14,TRBV20-1,SARDLLEEVAHEQF
TRBJ1-2,13,TRBV5-5,ASSLRAEGFYGYT
TRBJ2-5,13,TRBV5-6,ASSHSGGAGETQY
TRBJ2-2,14,TRBV7-2,ASSLGYRVNTGELF
TRBJ2-3,13,TRBV5-1,ASSLGAGPSDTQY
TRBJ2-5,12,TRBV29-1,SVVPGTYQETQY
TRBJ2-5,12,TRBV29-1,SATSGAIRETQY